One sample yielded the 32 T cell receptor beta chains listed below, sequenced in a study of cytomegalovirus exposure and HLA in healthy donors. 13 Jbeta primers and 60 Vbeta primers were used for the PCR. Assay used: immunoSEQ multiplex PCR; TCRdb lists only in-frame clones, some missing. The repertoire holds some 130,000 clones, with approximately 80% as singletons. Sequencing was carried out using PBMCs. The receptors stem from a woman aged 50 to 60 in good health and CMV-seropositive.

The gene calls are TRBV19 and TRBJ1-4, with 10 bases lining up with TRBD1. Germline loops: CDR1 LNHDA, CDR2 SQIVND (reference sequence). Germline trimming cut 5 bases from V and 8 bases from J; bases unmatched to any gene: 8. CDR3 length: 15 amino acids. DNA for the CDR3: TGTGCCAGTAGTGGAGACAGGGGGCCAGGGGAAAAACTGTTTTTT. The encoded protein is CASSGDRGPGEKLFF.

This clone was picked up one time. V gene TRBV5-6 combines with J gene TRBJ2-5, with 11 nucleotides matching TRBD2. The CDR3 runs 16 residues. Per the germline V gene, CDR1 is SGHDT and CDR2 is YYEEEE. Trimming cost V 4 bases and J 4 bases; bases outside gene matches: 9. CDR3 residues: CASSGLAGGLGETQYF. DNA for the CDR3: TGTGCCAGCAGCGGCTTAGCGGGGGGGCTGGGAGAGACCCAGTACTTC.

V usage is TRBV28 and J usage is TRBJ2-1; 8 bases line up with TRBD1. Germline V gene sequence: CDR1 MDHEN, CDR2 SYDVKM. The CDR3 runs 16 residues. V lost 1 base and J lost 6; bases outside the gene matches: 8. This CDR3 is CASSLFPGQGPNEQFF. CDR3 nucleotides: TGTGCCAGCAGTTTATTCCCCGGACAGGGACCCAATGAGCAGTTCTTC.

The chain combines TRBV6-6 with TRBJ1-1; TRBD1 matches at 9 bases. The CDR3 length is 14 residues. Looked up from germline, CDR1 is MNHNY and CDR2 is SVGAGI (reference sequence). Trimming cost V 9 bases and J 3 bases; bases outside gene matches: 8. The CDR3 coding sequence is TGTGCCAGTACAGGGGGCGCAGGCTACACTGAAGCTTTCTTT. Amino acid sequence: CASTGGAGYTEAFF.

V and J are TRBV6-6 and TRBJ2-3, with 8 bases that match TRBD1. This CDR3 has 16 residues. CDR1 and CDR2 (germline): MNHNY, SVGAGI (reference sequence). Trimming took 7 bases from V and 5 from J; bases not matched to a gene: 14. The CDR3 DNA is TGTGCCAGCACCAGTGGGCCCCGACAGGGGCGAGATACGCAGTATTTT. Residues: CASTSGPRQGRDTQYF.

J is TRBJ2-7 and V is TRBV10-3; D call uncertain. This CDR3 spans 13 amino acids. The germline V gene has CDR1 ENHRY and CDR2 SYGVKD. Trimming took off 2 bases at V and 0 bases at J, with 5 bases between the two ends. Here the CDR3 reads CAISEESSYEQYF. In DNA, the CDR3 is TGTGCCATCAGTGAGGAGAGCTCCTACGAGCAGTACTTC.

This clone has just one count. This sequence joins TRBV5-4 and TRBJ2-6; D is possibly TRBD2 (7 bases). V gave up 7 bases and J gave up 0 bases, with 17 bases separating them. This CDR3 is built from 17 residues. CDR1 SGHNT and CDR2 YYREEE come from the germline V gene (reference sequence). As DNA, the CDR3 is TGTGCCAGCGGGGGGGCAGGGGCGCTCTCTGGGGCCAACGTCCTGACTTTC. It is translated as CASGGAGALSGANVLTF.

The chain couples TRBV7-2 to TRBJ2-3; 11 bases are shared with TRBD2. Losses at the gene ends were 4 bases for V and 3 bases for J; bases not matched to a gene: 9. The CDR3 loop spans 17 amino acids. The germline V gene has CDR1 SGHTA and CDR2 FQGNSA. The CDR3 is CASSSRPTSGATDTQYF. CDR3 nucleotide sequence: TGTGCCAGCAGCTCCAGACCGACTAGCGGGGCAACAGATACGCAGTATTTT.

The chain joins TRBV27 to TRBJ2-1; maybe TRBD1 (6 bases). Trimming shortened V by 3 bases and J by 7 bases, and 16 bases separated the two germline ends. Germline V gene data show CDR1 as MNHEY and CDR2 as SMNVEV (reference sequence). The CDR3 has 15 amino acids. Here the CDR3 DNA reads TGTGCCAGCAGTTTCCAACTAGGGGGTATGAATGAGCAGTTCTTC. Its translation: CASSFQLGGMNEQFF.

The CDR3 sequence is CASSPLGRGPYNEQFF. CDR3 in DNA: TGTGCCAGCTCACCACTTGGCAGGGGACCCTACAATGAGCAGTTCTTC. V usage is TRBV18 and J usage is TRBJ2-1, with D possibly matching TRBD1 (6 bases). V was shortened by 1 base and J by 2 bases, with 12 bases between the two germline ends. CDR1 is KGHSH, CDR2 LQKENI, per germline. This CDR3 contains 16 residues.

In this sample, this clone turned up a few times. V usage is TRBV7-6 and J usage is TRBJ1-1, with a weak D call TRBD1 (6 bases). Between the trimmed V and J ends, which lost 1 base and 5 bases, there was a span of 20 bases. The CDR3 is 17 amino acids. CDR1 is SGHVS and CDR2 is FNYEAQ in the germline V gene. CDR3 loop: CASSLGSGIGGGTEAFF. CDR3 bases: TGTGCCAGCAGCTTAGGTAGTGGCATAGGGGGAGGGACTGAAGCTTTCTTT.

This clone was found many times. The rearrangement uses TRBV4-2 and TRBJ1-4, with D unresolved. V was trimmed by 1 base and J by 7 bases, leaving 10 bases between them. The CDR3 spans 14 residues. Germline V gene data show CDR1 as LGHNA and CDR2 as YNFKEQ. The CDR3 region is CASSQGEEFEKLFF. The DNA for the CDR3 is TGTGCCAGCAGCCAAGGGGAGGAATTTGAAAAACTGTTTTTT.

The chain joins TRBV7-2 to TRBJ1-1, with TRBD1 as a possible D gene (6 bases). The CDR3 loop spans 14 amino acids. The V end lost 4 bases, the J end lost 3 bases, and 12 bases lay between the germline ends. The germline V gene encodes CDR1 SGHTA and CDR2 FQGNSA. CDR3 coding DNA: TGTGCCAGCAGCTCACTAGACAGGTACACTGAAGCTTTCTTT. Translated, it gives CASSSLDRYTEAFF. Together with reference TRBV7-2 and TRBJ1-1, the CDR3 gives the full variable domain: GAGVSQSPSNKVTEKGKDVELRCDPISGHTALYWYRQSLGQGLEFLIYFQGNSAPDKSGLPSDRFSAERTGGSVSTLTIQRTQQEDSAVYLCASSSLDRYTEAFFGQGTRLTVV.

Here the CDR3 reads CASSQYLSYEQYF. The CDR3 coding sequence is TGCGCCAGCAGCCAATATTTATCCTACGAGCAGTACTTC. The genes are TRBV4-1 and TRBJ2-7; D is undetermined. Trimming took 2 bases from V and 1 from J, leaving 6 bases between them. CDR1 is MGHRA and CDR2 is YSYEKL in the germline V gene. This CDR3 spans 13 amino acids.

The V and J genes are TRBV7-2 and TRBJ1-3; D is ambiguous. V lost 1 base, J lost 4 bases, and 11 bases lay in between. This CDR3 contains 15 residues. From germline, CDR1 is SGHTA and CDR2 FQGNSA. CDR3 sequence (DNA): TGTGCCAGCAGCTTAGACGGATCGCGGGGAAACACCATATATTTT. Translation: CASSLDGSRGNTIYF.

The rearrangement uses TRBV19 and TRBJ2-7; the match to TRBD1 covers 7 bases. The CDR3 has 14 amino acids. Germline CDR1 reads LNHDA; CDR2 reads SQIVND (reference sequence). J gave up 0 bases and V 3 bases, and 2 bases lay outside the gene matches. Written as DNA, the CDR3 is TGTGCCAGTAGTATGACAGGGAGCTCCTACGAGCAGTACTTC. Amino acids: CASSMTGSSYEQYF.

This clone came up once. The CDR3 DNA reads TGTGCCAGTAGTATTTCGACAGCGAACACCGGGGAGCTGTTTTTT. Protein: CASSISTANTGELFF. The V and J genes are TRBV19 and TRBJ2-2, with D possibly being TRBD1 (5 bases). The CDR3 length is 15 residues. Per the germline V gene, CDR1 is LNHDA and CDR2 is SQIVND (reference sequence). Trimming took off 3 bases at V and 0 bases at J, with 8 bases between the two ends.

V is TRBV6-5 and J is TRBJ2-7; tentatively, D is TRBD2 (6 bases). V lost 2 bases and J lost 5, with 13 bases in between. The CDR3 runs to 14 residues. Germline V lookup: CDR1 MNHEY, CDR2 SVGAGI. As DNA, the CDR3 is TGTGCCAGCAGTTACCGGGACTCTGGGGACGAGCAGTACTTC. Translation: CASSYRDSGDEQYF.

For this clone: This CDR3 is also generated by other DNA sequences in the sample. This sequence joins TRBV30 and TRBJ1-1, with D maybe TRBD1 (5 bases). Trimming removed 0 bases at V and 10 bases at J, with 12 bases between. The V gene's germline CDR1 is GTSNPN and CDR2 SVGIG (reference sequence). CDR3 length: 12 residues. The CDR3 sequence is CAWSVRGNRAFF. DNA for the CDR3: TGTGCCTGGAGTGTACGGGGGAATCGAGCTTTCTTT.

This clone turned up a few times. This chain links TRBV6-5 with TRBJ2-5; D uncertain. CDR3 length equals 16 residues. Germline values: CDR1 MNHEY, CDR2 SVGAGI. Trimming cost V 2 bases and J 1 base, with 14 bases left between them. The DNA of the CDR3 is TGTGCCAGCAGTTACACCAAAGGTCCTAGCCAAGAGACCCAGTACTTC. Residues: CASSYTKGPSQETQYF.

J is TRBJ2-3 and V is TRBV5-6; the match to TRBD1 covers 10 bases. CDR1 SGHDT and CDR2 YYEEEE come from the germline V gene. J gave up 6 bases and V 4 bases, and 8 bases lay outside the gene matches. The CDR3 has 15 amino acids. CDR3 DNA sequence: TGTGCCAGCAGCGAGACAGGGGGCGAAAAGGATACGCAGTATTTT. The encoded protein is CASSETGGEKDTQYF.

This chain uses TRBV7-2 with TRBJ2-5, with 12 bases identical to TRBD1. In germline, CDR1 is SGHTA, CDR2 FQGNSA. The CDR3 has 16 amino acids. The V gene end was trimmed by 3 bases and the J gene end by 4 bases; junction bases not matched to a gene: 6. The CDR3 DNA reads TGTGCCAGCAGCTTCTCTGGGACAGGGGGCACAGAGACCCAGTACTTC. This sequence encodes CASSFSGTGGTETQYF.

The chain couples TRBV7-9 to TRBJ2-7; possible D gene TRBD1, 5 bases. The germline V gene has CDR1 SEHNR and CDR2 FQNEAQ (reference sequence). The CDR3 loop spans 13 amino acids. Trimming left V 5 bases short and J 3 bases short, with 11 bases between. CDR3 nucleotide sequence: TGTGCCAGCAGCCCCGACAGCTACTACGAGCAGTACTTC. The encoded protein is CASSPDSYYEQYF.

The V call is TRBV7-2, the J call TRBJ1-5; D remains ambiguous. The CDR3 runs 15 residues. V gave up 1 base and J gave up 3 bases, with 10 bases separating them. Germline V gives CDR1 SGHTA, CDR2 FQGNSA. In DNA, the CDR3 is TGTGCCAGCAGCTTAGGAGGGAGGGACAATCAGCCCCAGCATTTT. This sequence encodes CASSLGGRDNQPQHF. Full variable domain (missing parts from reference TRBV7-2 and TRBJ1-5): GAGVSQSPSNKVTEKGKDVELRCDPISGHTALYWYRQSLGQGLEFLIYFQGNSAPDKSGLPSDRFSAERTGGSVSTLTIQRTQQEDSAVYLCASSLGGRDNQPQHFGDGTRLSIL.

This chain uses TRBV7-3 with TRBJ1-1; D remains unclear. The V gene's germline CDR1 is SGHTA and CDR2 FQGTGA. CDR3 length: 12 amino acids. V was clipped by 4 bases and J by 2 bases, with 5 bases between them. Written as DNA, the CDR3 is TGTGCCAGCAGCTCAGTTAACACTGAAGCTTTCTTT. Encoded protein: CASSSVNTEAFF.

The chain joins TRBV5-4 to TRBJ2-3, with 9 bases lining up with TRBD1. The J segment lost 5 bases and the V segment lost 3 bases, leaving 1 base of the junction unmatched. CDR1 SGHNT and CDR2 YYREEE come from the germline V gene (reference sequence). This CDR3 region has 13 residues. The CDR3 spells CASSSGQGDTQYF. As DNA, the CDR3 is TGTGCCAGCAGCTCGGGACAGGGAGATACGCAGTATTTT.

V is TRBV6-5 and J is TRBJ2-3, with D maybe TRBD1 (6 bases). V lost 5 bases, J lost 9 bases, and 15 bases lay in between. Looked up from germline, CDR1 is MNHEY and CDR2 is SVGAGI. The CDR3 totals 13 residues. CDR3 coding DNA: TGTGCCAGCAGTGCGCCAGGGGTTAGGACGCAGTATTTT. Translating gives CASSAPGVRTQYF.

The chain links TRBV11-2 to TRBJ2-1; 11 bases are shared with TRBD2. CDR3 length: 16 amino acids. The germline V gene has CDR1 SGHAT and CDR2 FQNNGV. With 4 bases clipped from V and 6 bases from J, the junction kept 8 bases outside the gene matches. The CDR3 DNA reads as TGTGCCAGCAGCTCAGTGACTAGCGGGGCCCTCAATGAGCAGTTCTTC. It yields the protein CASSSVTSGALNEQFF.

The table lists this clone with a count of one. The DNA of the CDR3 is TGTGCCAGCTCACGACTTGCGGGGATTGCCGTGGATACGCAGTATTTT. Translation: CASSRLAGIAVDTQYF. The chain combines TRBV18 with TRBJ2-3; tentative D call: TRBD2 (6 bases). V lost 4 bases and J lost 6, with 20 bases in between. The CDR3 sequence is 16 residues long. Germline assignment: CDR1 KGHSH and CDR2 LQKENI.

In nucleotides, the CDR3 is TGTGCCAGCAGCTTTGGCGGGACAGCGGTTGAGCAGTACTTC. It is translated as CASSFGGTAVEQYF. V gene TRBV5-5 combines with J gene TRBJ2-7, with D perhaps matching TRBD1 (7 bases). Per the germline V gene, CDR1 is SGHKS and CDR2 is YYEKEE (reference sequence). V lost 2 bases and J 7 bases, leaving 16 bases between the germline ends. The CDR3 totals 14 residues.

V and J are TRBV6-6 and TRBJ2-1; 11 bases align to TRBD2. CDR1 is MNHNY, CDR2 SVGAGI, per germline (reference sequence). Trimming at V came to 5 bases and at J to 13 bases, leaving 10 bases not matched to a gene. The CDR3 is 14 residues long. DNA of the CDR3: TGTGCCAGCAGTGATAATTATCTAGCGGGGGGACAGTTCTTC. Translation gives CASSDNYLAGGQFF.

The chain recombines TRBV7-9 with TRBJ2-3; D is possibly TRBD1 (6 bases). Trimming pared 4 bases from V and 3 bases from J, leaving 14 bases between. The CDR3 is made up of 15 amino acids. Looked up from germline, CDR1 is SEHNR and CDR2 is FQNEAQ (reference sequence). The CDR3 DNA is TGTGCCAGCAGCTCCCGGACAGTTAGGACAGATACGCAGTATTTT. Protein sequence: CASSSRTVRTDTQYF.